These T cell receptor beta chains were read from a single sample in a study of tumor-infiltrating lymphocytes in primary liver carcinoma. Via MiXCR, TCRdb re-called the multiplex PCR reads, giving one row per CDR3 protein. Among about 180,000 distinct CDR3 sequences, about 60% were seen once, and the ten largest hold approximately 70%. The sample was peripheral blood. These receptors were taken from a man aged 35 to 55 with primary liver carcinoma and hepatitis B virus infection. The CDR3 runs from the conserved cysteine through the conserved F or W. Fields, in order: D gene, J gene, V gene, clone size, CDR3 DNA, CDR3 protein. A D gene is named only where the DNA matches it firmly. Not all rows give a size; the values are once, few, many and, for expanded clones, a class.

NA	TRBJ2-3	TRBV5-1	NA	TGCGCCAGCAGCTTGGAGGTCGGAGATACGCAGTATTTT	CASSLEVGDTQYF
NA	TRBJ2-5	TRBV5-1	NA	TGCGCCAGCAGCTTGGGAGACACGGAAGAGACCCAGTACTTC	CASSLGDTEETQYF
NA	TRBJ1-4	TRBV29-1	NA	TGCAGCGTTGAAGTATTGCAACAGTCTAATGAAAAACTGTTTTTT	CSVEVLQQSNEKLFF
NA	TRBJ2-3	TRBV29-1	NA	TGCAGCGTCACTGTAGGAACAGATACGCAGTATTTT	CSVTVGTDTQYF
TRBD1	TRBJ2-3	TRBV6-1	few	TGTGCCAGCAGTGAACAGGGGGCAGATACGCAGTATTTT	CASSEQGADTQYF
NA	TRBJ2-7	TRBV12-3/TRBV12-4	NA	TGTGCCAGCAGCCGGATCCCATCAATCATGGACTTC	CASSRIPSIMDF
NA	TRBJ2-7	TRBV11-2	NA	TGTGCCAGCAGCCCATCAACGGGGTCGGCCTACGAGCAGTACTTC	CASSPSTGSAYEQYF
NA	TRBJ2-5	TRBV12-3/TRBV12-4	few	TGTGCCAGCAGCACCCTTCACCTCCAAGAGACCCAGTACTTC	CASSTLHLQETQYF
NA	TRBJ2-1	TRBV13	few	TGTGCCAGCAGCCGGACTGGGCCCTACAATGAGCAGTTCTTC	CASSRTGPYNEQFF
TRBD1	TRBJ2-1	TRBV7-9	NA	TGTGCCAGCAGCCGAGGACAGGGGGCCGTCAATGAGCAGTTCTTC	CASSRGQGAVNEQFF
TRBD1	TRBJ2-1	TRBV6-5	NA	TGTGCCAGCATGAGCTCCGGGACAGACTACAAAGAGCAGTTCTTC	CASMSSGTDYKEQFF
NA	TRBJ2-5	TRBV12-3/TRBV12-4	NA	TGTGCCAGCAGTTTAAGTGGAGAGACCCAGTACTTC	CASSLSGETQYF
NA	TRBJ1-1	TRBV29-1	many	TGCAGCGTTGTGACAGGCCGTTCCACTGAAGCTTTCTTT	CSVVTGRSTEAFF
NA	TRBJ1-1	TRBV6-6	NA	TGTGCCAGCAGTCTACCTAGTGGAGACACTGAAGCTTTCTTT	CASSLPSGDTEAFF
TRBD1	TRBJ2-1	TRBV5-4	once	TGTGCCAGCAGCTTGGGGGACAGGGTGAACAATGAGCAGTTCTTC	CASSLGDRVNNEQFF
TRBD2	TRBJ2-1	TRBV4-2	NA	TGTGCCAGCAGCCAAGATCTTAACGGGAGGGCCTACAATGAGCAGTTCTTC	CASSQDLNGRAYNEQFF
TRBD1	TRBJ2-3	TRBV10-3	NA	TGTGCCACCACGAGTAATTTCGGGACAGATAGCACAGATACGCAGTATTTT	CATTSNFGTDSTDTQYF
TRBD2	TRBJ2-3	TRBV19	NA	TGTGCCAGTAGTCAACTAGCGGGAGGCATTGATACGCAGTATTTT	CASSQLAGGIDTQYF
TRBD2	TRBJ2-4	TRBV6-6	NA	TGTGCCAGCAGTTACCTGCCGGGAGGAGAGCCCAAAAACATTCAGTACTTC	CASSYLPGGEPKNIQYF
NA	TRBJ2-7	TRBV11-3	many	TGTGCCAGCAGCCTCTCTTTGGCCTACGAGCAGTACTTC	CASSLSLAYEQYF
NA	TRBJ1-1	TRBV7-8	few	TGTGCCAGCAGCTTAGCTACGATATTCGGGGCGGGGATGAACACTGAAGCTTTCTTT	CASSLATIFGAGMNTEAFF
NA	TRBJ2-5	TRBV29-1	few	TGCAGCGTTGAAGTATCCGGTATGACCGGGGACCAGGAGACCCAGTACTTC	CSVEVSGMTGDQETQYF
NA	TRBJ1-5	TRBV6-6	NA	TGTGCCAGCACCCAGTCGGGACGGGAATATAGCAATCAGCCCCAGCATTTT	CASTQSGREYSNQPQHF
TRBD2	TRBJ2-1	TRBV10-3	NA	TGTGCCATCAGTAAGGAGCGGGAGGGTAATGAGCAGTTCTTC	CAISKEREGNEQFF
TRBD2	TRBJ2-7	TRBV29-1	NA	TGCAGCGTTGAAGGTCCGGGACTAGGATTCTACGAGCAGTACTTC	CSVEGPGLGFYEQYF
NA	TRBJ2-3	TRBV11-2	NA	TGTGCCAGCAGCTTATACGGGGCTAGCACTGGTCCAGATACGCGGTATTTT	CASSLYGASTGPDTRYF
NA	TRBJ1-6	TRBV6-1	NA	TGTGTCAGTAGGACATCATATAATTCACCCCTCCACTTT	CVSRTSYNSPLHF
TRBD2	TRBJ2-7	TRBV12-3/TRBV12-4	NA	TGTGCCAGCAGTTCCAGGACTAGCGGGAATCCCGAGCAGTACTTC	CASSSRTSGNPEQYF
TRBD1	TRBJ2-5	TRBV24-1	once	TGTGCCACCAGTGATTCGCCTACAGGGGCCGTCAAGACCCAGTACTTC	CATSDSPTGAVKTQYF
NA	TRBJ2-1	TRBV11-2	many	TGTGCCAGCAGCCTCCCGACTCTCAATGAGCAGTTCTTC	CASSLPTLNEQFF
NA	TRBJ2-1	TRBV11-2	few	TGTGCCAGTAGCCGAGCGGTAGGATACGCCAATGAGCAGTTCTTC	CASSRAVGYANEQFF
TRBD2	TRBJ2-7	TRBV29-1	NA	TGCAGCGTTGAAAGTCCTAGCGGGAGCCCCAACGAGCAGTACTTC	CSVESPSGSPNEQYF
NA	TRBJ1-4	TRBV20-1	NA	TGCAGTGCTAGGGACACAACTAATGAAAAACTGTTTTTT	CSARDTTNEKLFF
NA	TRBJ2-7	TRBV7-9	NA	TGTGCCAGCAGCGCCTGGGAGAATAAAAAGGAGCAGTACTTC	CASSAWENKKEQYF
NA	TRBJ2-3	TRBV12-3/TRBV12-4	once	TGTGCCAGCAGTCCTTCGGGTGGTTCTACGCAGTATTTT	CASSPSGGSTQYF
NA	TRBJ1-3	TRBV4-2	once	TGTGCCAGCAGCCCAAGTGGGGACGGCGTCTCTGGAAACACCATATATTTT	CASSPSGDGVSGNTIYF
NA	TRBJ1-1	TRBV6-5	NA	TGTGCCAGCAGTCACTCCCCCACGGGCACCGCTGAAGCTTTCTTT	CASSHSPTGTAEAFF
NA	TRBJ1-2	TRBV5-4	NA	TGTGCCAGCAGCTTTCCAGGACAGCACTATGGCTACACCTTC	CASSFPGQHYGYTF
NA	TRBJ2-2	TRBV7-8	NA	TGTGCCAGCAGCTTAGAAAACAGGGGAGGCACCGGGGAGCTGTTTTTT	CASSLENRGGTGELFF
TRBD2	TRBJ2-1	TRBV12-3/TRBV12-4	NA	TGTGCCAGCGGGACTAGCGGGAGAGATAAGCAGTTCTTC	CASGTSGRDKQFF
TRBD2	TRBJ2-1	TRBV29-1	NA	TGCAGCGCAACTTGGACTAGCGGGACTAATGAGCAGTTCTTC	CSATWTSGTNEQFF
TRBD1	TRBJ1-1	TRBV4-2	few	TGTGCCAGCAGCCAAGCAGGACAGGGGGCGAACACTGAAGCTTTCTTT	CASSQAGQGANTEAFF
NA	TRBJ2-1	TRBV14	once	TGTGCCAGCAGCCGACTGGGATCTTACAATGAGCAGCTCTTC	CASSRLGSYNEQLF
TRBD2	TRBJ2-1	TRBV11-2	NA	TGTGCCAGCAGCTTCCAGCGGGGCTCATACAATGAGCACTTCTTC	CASSFQRGSYNEHFF
NA	TRBJ2-1	TRBV6-1	few	TGTGCCAGCAGTCCTATGGGCGGGAATTCCTACAATGAGCAGTTCTTC	CASSPMGGNSYNEQFF
TRBD2	TRBJ2-3	TRBV6-6	few	TGTGCCAGCCAGCGGGAGGGGGCCACAGATACGCAGTATTTT	CASQREGATDTQYF
TRBD2	TRBJ2-5	TRBV29-1	many	TGCAGCGCTCTAGCGGGACGACAAGAGACCCAGTACTTC	CSALAGRQETQYF